This paragraph reports one T cell receptor (beta chain). The antigen is unknown. There were at least 5 micrograms of total RNA extracted from every sample. This sample is part of a study of blood T cells in healthy people across ages. Study overall: Capturing about one barcoded beta molecule per two T cells was achieved by template switching. The study's findings and limits: Nothing was known about donor CMV status, and this possibly confounded expanded clonotype changes.

A second PCR of roughly 7 to 11 cycles used a sample-barcoded 5' primer and a J-beta primer mix. TCRdb independently ran MiXCR on the 5' RACE reads; one entry per CDR3 protein. The profile shows 650,000 to 700,000 distinct CDR3 sequences, 52% of them singletons. The CDR3 spans 16 residues. The V gene's germline CDR1 is SGHTA and CDR2 FQGNSA. The ends lost 2 bases at V and 12 bases at J; junction bases unmatched: 14. The receptor's source is a woman older than 75 in good health. The rearrangement joins TRBV7-2 to TRBJ1-4, with 8 bases matching TRBD1. Source material: blood. DNA for the CDR3: TGTGCCAGCAGCTTATATGCCGACAGGGGTTCATCTGAACTGTTTTTT. This gives the protein CASSLYADRGSSELFF.